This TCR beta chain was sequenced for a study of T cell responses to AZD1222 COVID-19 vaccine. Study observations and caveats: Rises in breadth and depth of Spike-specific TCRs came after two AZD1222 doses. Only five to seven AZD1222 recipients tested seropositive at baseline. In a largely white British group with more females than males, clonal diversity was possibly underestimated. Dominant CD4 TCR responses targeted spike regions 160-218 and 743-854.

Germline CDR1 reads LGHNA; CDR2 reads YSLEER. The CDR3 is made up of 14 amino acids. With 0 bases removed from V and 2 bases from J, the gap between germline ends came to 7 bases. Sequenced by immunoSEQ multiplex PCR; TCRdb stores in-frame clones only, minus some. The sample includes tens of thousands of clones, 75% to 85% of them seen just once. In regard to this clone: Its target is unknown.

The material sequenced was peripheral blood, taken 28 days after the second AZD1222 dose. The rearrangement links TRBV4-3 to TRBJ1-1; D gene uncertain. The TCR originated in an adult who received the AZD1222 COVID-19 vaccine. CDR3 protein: CASSQDDGNTEAFF. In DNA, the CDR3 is TGCGCCAGCAGCCAAGACGACGGAAACACTGAAGCTTTCTTT.